The rows below give T cell receptor beta chains drawn from one sample of a study of T-cell reconstitution after alpha-beta-depleted transplantation in children. TCRdb re-derived calls from the PCR reads in MiXCR, one entry per CDR3 protein. The sample gives over 150,000 distinct CDR3 sequences, 11% of which show up once; about 13% is in the top ten. Specimen: PBMCs, collected before TCRalphabeta/CD19-depleted stem cell transplant. The receptors originated from a boy between 2 and 10 years old with acute myeloid leukemia, due to receive a stem cell transplant. Both conserved end residues are part of each CDR3. A D gene is named only where the DNA matches it firmly. The size of a clone is reported for some rows only, either as once, few or many, or as a class for expanded clones.

size	length	J	V	D	CDR3	DNA
many	14	TRBJ1-1	TRBV5-1	.	CASNSGLGNTEAFF	TGCGCCAGCAATTCGGGGTTGGGAAACACTGAAGCTTTCTTT
.	12	TRBJ1-4	TRBV28	.	CATTVGNEKLFF	TGTGCCACCACAGTTGGAAATGAAAAACTGTTTTTT
many	14	TRBJ1-1	TRBV7-8	TRBD1	CASSLQGANTEAFF	TGTGCCAGCAGCTTACAGGGGGCGAACACTGAAGCTTTCTTT
many	14	TRBJ2-1	TRBV5-5	.	CASSRGWRDNEQFF	TGTGCCAGCAGCCGGGGATGGCGGGACAATGAGCAGTTCTTC
many	12	TRBJ2-1	TRBV7-9	TRBD1	CASSFFDREPFF	TGTGCCAGCAGCTTTTTCGACAGGGAGCCGTTCTTC
few	17	TRBJ2-1	TRBV20-1	TRBD2	CCARDSGSSLSYNEQFF	TGCTGTGCTAGAGATAGCGGGAGTAGTCTCTCCTACAATGAGCAGTTCTTC
many	15	TRBJ1-1	TRBV5-1	TRBD1	CASSTRTGTNTEAFF	TGCGCCAGCAGCACCAGGACAGGGACAAACACTGAAGCTTTCTTT
many	12	TRBJ2-1	TRBV12-3/TRBV12-4	.	CASSLGRPEQFF	TGTGCCAGCAGTTTGGGACGACCTGAGCAGTTCTTC
many	12	TRBJ2-7	TRBV7-8	.	CASSSGTYEQYF	TGTGCCAGCAGCTCGGGTACCTACGAGCAGTACTTC
many	13	TRBJ2-7	TRBV27	TRBD2	CASSPTSEYEQYF	TGTGCCAGCAGCCCGACTAGCGAGTACGAGCAGTACTTC
few	14	TRBJ1-5	TRBV20-1	.	CSAREQGPGQPQHF	TGCAGTGCTAGGGAACAGGGACCTGGGCAGCCCCAGCATTTT
many	14	TRBJ2-7	TRBV7-8	.	CASSLQGRAYEQYF	TGTGCCAGCAGCTTGCAGGGACGCGCCTACGAGCAGTACTTC
many	15	TRBJ1-1	TRBV16	.	CASSQYGLLNTEAFF	TGTGCCAGCAGCCAATACGGCCTCTTGAACACTGAAGCTTTCTTT
many	11	TRBJ1-2	TRBV2	.	CASSPSSVPLF	TGTGCCAGCAGCCCAAGTTCGGTTCCGCTCTTC
many	16	TRBJ2-2	TRBV5-1	.	CASSRSAGEVTGELFF	TGCGCCAGCAGCCGAAGCGCTGGGGAGGTCACCGGGGAGCTGTTTTTT
many	19	TRBJ2-7	TRBV28	TRBD1	CARPSRLRDREKSPYEQYF	TGTGCCAGACCTAGTCGCCTCAGAGACAGGGAAAAGTCGCCCTACGAGCAGTACTTC
many	14	TRBJ2-2	TRBV4-1	.	CASSPRVGPGELFF	TGCGCCAGCAGCCCCCGCGTGGGGCCCGGGGAGCTGTTTTTT
many	16	TRBJ2-7	TRBV7-9	TRBD1	CASSLGTSGQPHEQYF	TGTGCCAGCAGCTTAGGTACCTCGGGACAGCCCCACGAGCAGTACTTC
many	16	TRBJ2-7	TRBV20-1	TRBD2	CSARDWVAGLSYEQYF	TGCAGTGCTAGAGATTGGGTAGCGGGGTTATCCTACGAGCAGTACTTC
.	14	TRBJ1-3	TRBV7-9	TRBD1	CASSKDRGGNTIYF	TGTGCCAGCAGCAAGGACAGGGGCGGAAACACCATATATTTT
few	13	TRBJ1-2	TRBV5-1	TRBD1	CASSSGQGDGYTF	TGCGCCAGCAGCTCCGGACAGGGCGATGGCTACACCTTC
many	13	TRBJ1-1	TRBV7-2	.	CASSFWRDTEAFF	TGTGCCAGCAGCTTTTGGAGGGACACTGAAGCTTTCTTT
many	17	TRBJ1-1	TRBV28	.	CASSLPIPTDLNTEAFF	TGTGCCAGCAGTTTACCCATCCCGACAGACTTGAACACTGAAGCTTTCTTT
many	15	TRBJ2-1	TRBV14	.	CASSPGLVIYNEQFF	TGTGCCAGCAGCCCGGGACTCGTTATCTACAATGAGCAGTTCTTC